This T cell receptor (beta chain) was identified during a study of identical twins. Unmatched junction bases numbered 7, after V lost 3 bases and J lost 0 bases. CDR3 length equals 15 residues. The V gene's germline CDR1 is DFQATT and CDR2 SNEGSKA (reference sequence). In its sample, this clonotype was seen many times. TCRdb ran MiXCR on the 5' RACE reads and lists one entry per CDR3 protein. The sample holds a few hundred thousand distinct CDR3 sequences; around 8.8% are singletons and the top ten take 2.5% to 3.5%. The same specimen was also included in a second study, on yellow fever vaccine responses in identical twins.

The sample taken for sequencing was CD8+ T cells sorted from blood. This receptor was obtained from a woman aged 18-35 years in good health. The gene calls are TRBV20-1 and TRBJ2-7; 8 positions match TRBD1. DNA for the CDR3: TGCAGTGCTAGTGAACAGGGGGTGAGCTCCTACGAGCAGTACTTC. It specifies CSASEQGVSSYEQYF.